These 8 T cell receptor beta chains originate from one sample sequenced in a study of T cells expressing NK-cell markers (TCRdb year 2020). Library creation used 5' RACE. Instrument used: Illumina HiSeq 2000. TCRdb reprocessed the reads, so every CDR3 protein sequence counts as one entry and DNA is not shown. The record for this sample contains 500,000 or so distinct CDR3 sequences. Around 4% of the sample is in the top ten clones. The source material was blood T cells: a sorted CD56 or NKG2C T cell subset, CD4+ or CD8+ T cells, or bulk PBMC T cells (not recorded which). These TCRs come from a man younger than 35 in good health. Donor details come from another sample of the same person, matched by shared clones.

The chain joins TRBV20-1 to TRBJ1-5; no DNA is available, so the TRBD1 call from TCRdb remains unchecked. Per germline, CDR1 DFQATT and CDR2 SNEGSKA (reference sequence). There are 13 residues in the CDR3. The CDR3 region is CSAMVRGRQPQHF.

The genes are TRBV12-3 or TRBV12-4 and TRBJ1-5; the TCRdb call, TRBD1, lacks DNA for checking. This CDR3 is 14 amino acids long. CDR3 residues: CASRETGLNQPQHF.

The chain has TRBV28 and TRBJ2-3; TCRdb selects TRBD2, and the lack of DNA leaves this call unchecked. The CDR3 covers 16 residues. Germline CDR1 and CDR2: MDHEN and SYDVKM. The CDR3 reads CASSTLAEWATDTQYF.

This rearrangement joins TRBV12-3 or TRBV12-4 to TRBJ2-1; TCRdb indicates TRBD2, and absent DNA this call remains unverified. The CDR3 runs to 15 residues. The CDR3 loop is CASSFRVAGDDEQFF.

The V and J genes are TRBV11-2 and TRBJ2-1; TCRdb reports TRBD2, a call that lacks DNA to check it against. Germline lookup yields CDR1 SGHAT and CDR2 FQNNGV. The CDR3 spans 15 residues. This CDR3 is CASSHYSGRAVEQFF.

CDR3 sequence: CASRPTGLQETQYF. The chain recombines TRBV19 with TRBJ2-5; TCRdb picks TRBD1, but there is no DNA to check that call. Germline V gene lookup returns CDR1 LNHDA and CDR2 SQIVND (reference sequence). This CDR3 region has 14 residues.

Here the CDR3 reads CASSQAGGRELFF. V is TRBV3-1 and J is TRBJ2-2; there is no DNA to check the TCRdb D call of TRBD1. In germline, CDR1 is LGHDT, CDR2 YNNKEL (reference sequence). The length of the CDR3 is 13 residues.

V is TRBV29-1 and J is TRBJ2-1; the TCRdb D gene call, TRBD1, has no DNA to confirm it. CDR1 is SQVTM and CDR2 is ANQGSEA in the germline V gene. This CDR3 region has 12 residues. This CDR3 is CSVSGGHNEQFF.